A single sample gave rise to the 31 T cell receptor beta chains below, sequenced in a study of T cell responses to AZD1222 COVID-19 vaccine. Some clones are missing from TCRdb's copy, which holds only in-frame ones; the method was immunoSEQ multiplex PCR. Of over 150,000 clones detected, around 90% appear once; the ten largest clones hold 2.6%. The specimen was peripheral blood, collected on day 0 of AZD1222 vaccination. These TCRs come from an adult in good health.

This chain uses TRBV30 with TRBJ1-5; a possible D gene is TRBD1 (5 bases). Germline loops: CDR1 GTSNPN, CDR2 SVGIG (reference sequence). V was shortened by 2 bases and J by 4 bases, with 9 bases between the two germline ends. The CDR3 runs to 13 residues. For the CDR3, the DNA is TGTGCCTGGAGTTTTGGGGCAAATCAGCCCCAGCATTTT. As protein: CAWSFGANQPQHF.

The chain couples TRBV6-5 to TRBJ1-5; D is ambiguous. V gave up 6 bases and J gave up 4 bases, with 10 bases separating them. This CDR3 is 13 amino acids long. Germline V lookup: CDR1 MNHEY, CDR2 SVGAGI. Here the CDR3 reads CASRTDGNQPQHF. The CDR3 coding sequence is TGTGCCAGCAGAACCGACGGTAATCAGCCCCAGCATTTT.

This chain links TRBV28 with TRBJ2-7; 9 nucleotides agree with TRBD1. Losses at the gene ends were 6 bases for V and 5 bases for J; bases not matched to a gene: 11. This CDR3 comprises 15 residues. The germline V gene encodes CDR1 MDHEN and CDR2 SYDVKM. The CDR3: CASRPSGQGYHEQYF. DNA of the CDR3: TGTGCCAGCAGACCATCGGGACAGGGTTACCACGAGCAGTACTTC.

The chain recombines TRBV4-1 with TRBJ2-5; tentative D call: TRBD1 (6 bases). CDR3 length: 13 residues. Germline values: CDR1 MGHRA, CDR2 YSYEKL. V was cut by 4 bases and J by 3 bases, with 9 bases left in between. The CDR3 is CASSPRTEETQYF. The CDR3 nucleotides read TGCGCCAGCAGCCCGAGGACAGAAGAGACCCAGTACTTC.

This chain connects TRBV5-8 to TRBJ1-2; 10 bases are a match to TRBD1. Per germline, CDR1 SGHTS and CDR2 YDEGEE. With V trimmed by 3 bases and J by 7 bases, 9 bases remained unmatched. The CDR3 has 15 residues. CDR3 residues: CASSSDRGRPSGYTF. CDR3 coding DNA: TGTGCCAGCAGCTCAGACAGGGGGCGACCCAGTGGCTACACCTTC.

This sequence joins TRBV28 and TRBJ1-4, with D possibly being TRBD1 (6 bases). Per the germline V gene, CDR1 is MDHEN and CDR2 is SYDVKM. Trimming cost V 2 bases and J 3 bases, with 16 bases left between them. The CDR3 length is 17 residues. CDR3 residues: CASSLGWGRSANEKLFF. The CDR3 coding sequence is TGTGCCAGCAGTTTAGGGTGGGGGCGGTCGGCTAATGAAAAACTGTTTTTT.

This rearrangement joins TRBV18 to TRBJ1-2; 9 bases map to TRBD1. CDR3 length equals 15 residues. V lost 3 bases, J lost 4 bases, and 6 bases stayed unmatched. CDR1 and CDR2 from the germline V gene are KGHSH and LQKENI. For the CDR3, the DNA is TGTGCCAGCTCACCGGGACAGGGAGGGCCCTATGGCTACACCTTC. It yields the protein CASSPGQGGPYGYTF.

The CDR3 coding sequence is TGTGCCAGCAGCTTGGGGGCGGGAGGTTCCTACGAGCAGTACTTC. Protein sequence: CASSLGAGGSYEQYF. The rearrangement uses TRBV5-5 and TRBJ2-7, with 8 bases that match TRBD2. The trim removed 0 bases at V and 1 base at J, leaving 3 bases unmatched. Germline V gives CDR1 SGHKS, CDR2 YYEKEE (reference sequence). The CDR3 spans 15 residues.

This clone was picked up one time. The chain is built from TRBV18 and TRBJ2-5; 10 bases match TRBD2. The CDR3 sequence is 15 residues long. The germline CDR1 and CDR2 sequences are KGHSH and LQKENI. After removal of 0 bases from V and 3 bases from J, the junction contained 1 base not matched to a gene. CDR3 in DNA: TGTGCCAGCTCACCACCGGGACTAGCGAAAGAGACCCAGTACTTC. Amino acids: CASSPPGLAKETQYF.

V and J are TRBV3-1 (or the pseudogene TRBV3-2) and TRBJ1-3; D is possibly TRBD1 (6 bases). The V and J ends lost 1 base and 0 bases respectively, with 7 bases between them. In germline, CDR1 is LGHDT, CDR2 YNNKEL (reference sequence). There are 15 residues in the CDR3. The CDR3 DNA follows: TGTGCCAGCAGCCAAGGGACAGCCTCTGGAAACACCATATATTTT. Residues: CASSQGTASGNTIYF.

V and J are TRBV9 and TRBJ1-2; 8 bases line up with TRBD1. The V gene end was trimmed by 1 base and the J gene end by 1 base; junction bases not matched to a gene: 3. The CDR3 sequence is 15 residues long. Germline V lookup: CDR1 SGDLS, CDR2 YYNGEE. Written as DNA, the CDR3 is TGTGCCAGCAGCGTAAACACAGGGGGTAACTATGGCTACACCTTC. Translating gives CASSVNTGGNYGYTF.

The V gene is TRBV6-6, the J gene TRBJ1-3; D is perhaps TRBD1 (6 bases). The CDR3 has 14 residues. The germline V and J ends were trimmed by 5 bases and 3 bases, with 11 bases remaining between them. In germline, CDR1 is MNHNY, CDR2 SVGAGI (reference sequence). CDR3: CASSPYRDGNTIYF. The CDR3 DNA reads as TGTGCCAGCAGTCCCTACAGGGATGGAAACACCATATATTTT.

The V and J genes are TRBV18 and TRBJ2-1; no firm D call. V shed 6 bases and J shed 4 bases, with 10 bases lying between them. The germline V gene has CDR1 KGHSH and CDR2 LQKENI. The CDR3 consists of 13 residues. DNA for the CDR3: TGTGCCAGCTCGGAACACGCTTACAATGAGCAGTTCTTC. Its translation: CASSEHAYNEQFF.

This clone showed up just once. This chain connects TRBV6-9 to TRBJ2-7; 9 positions match TRBD1. The CDR3 extends over 15 amino acids. Germline V lookup: CDR1 MNHGY, CDR2 SVAAGI. Losses at the gene ends were 0 bases for V and 2 bases for J; bases not matched to a gene: 2. Here the CDR3 reads CASSYSGDRAYEQYF. In nucleotides, the CDR3 is TGTGCCAGCAGTTATTCGGGGGACAGGGCCTACGAGCAGTACTTC.

The sample holds one count of this clone. The same CDR3 can be traced to other DNA sequences in this sample. V gene TRBV19 combines with J gene TRBJ1-2, with 7 bases that match TRBD1. Germline CDR1 reads LNHDA; CDR2 reads SQIVND (reference sequence). Unmatched junction bases numbered 4, after V lost 6 bases and J lost 0 bases. This CDR3 spans 14 amino acids. CDR3 bases: TGTGCCAGTAGCGCACAGGGGACTAACTATGGCTACACCTTC. Translated: CASSAQGTNYGYTF.

This chain links TRBV10-3 with TRBJ1-1, with D possibly matching TRBD1 (6 bases). V was shortened by 4 bases and J by 3 bases, with 15 bases between the two germline ends. The CDR3 is made up of 15 amino acids. Germline V CDR1 and CDR2: ENHRY, SYGVKD. The CDR3, as DNA: TGTGCCATCAGTGGGGACACAGCGGGGGACACTGAAGCTTTCTTT. This encodes CAISGDTAGDTEAFF.

This rearrangement joins TRBV7-9 to TRBJ1-2; TRBD1 aligns across 7 bases. The CDR3 is 14 residues long. Germline loops: CDR1 SEHNR, CDR2 FQNEAQ (reference sequence). Trimming at V came to 5 bases and at J to 8 bases, leaving 11 bases not matched to a gene. The CDR3: CASSLEGGWGGYTF. CDR3 nucleotide sequence: TGTGCCAGCAGCCTAGAAGGGGGCTGGGGAGGCTACACCTTC.

The V call is TRBV27, the J call TRBJ1-1, with TRBD1 identical over 7 bases. With 2 bases clipped from V and 4 bases from J, the junction kept 13 bases outside the gene matches. The germline gives CDR1 MNHEY, CDR2 SMNVEV (reference sequence). This CDR3 has 17 residues. CDR3 sequence reads: CASSLVGVGQGGTEAFF. CDR3 in DNA: TGTGCCAGCAGTTTAGTGGGGGTTGGGCAGGGGGGCACTGAAGCTTTCTTT.

This chain connects TRBV9 to TRBJ2-6, with TRBD1 identical over 7 bases. The CDR3 consists of 18 residues. The V segment lost 3 bases and the J segment 0 bases; nucleotides outside the gene matches: 9. Germline V gives CDR1 SGDLS, CDR2 YYNGEE. The CDR3 is CASSGGTGASSGANVLTF. CDR3 DNA: TGTGCCAGCAGCGGAGGTACAGGGGCCTCCTCTGGGGCCAACGTCCTGACTTTC.

V is TRBV15 and J is TRBJ1-4; D unresolved. Germline CDR1 is LNHNV and CDR2 is YYDKDF (reference sequence). CDR3 length: 17 residues. V lost 2 bases, J lost 5 bases, and 18 bases lay in between. The CDR3 nucleotides read TGTGCCACCAGCAGAAATCCCCTAGCCCGACCAAATGAAAAACTGTTTTTT. Protein: CATSRNPLARPNEKLFF.

Points on this clone: The same CDR3 can be traced to other DNA sequences in this sample. The rearrangement uses TRBV11-3 and TRBJ1-1; D call uncertain. The V end lost 1 base, the J end lost 2 bases, and 5 bases lay between the germline ends. Per the germline V gene, CDR1 is SGHNT and CDR2 is YENEEA. The CDR3 runs 13 residues. CDR3 in DNA: TGTGCCAGCAGCTTAGGGGTTAACACTGAAGCTTTCTTT. Translation: CASSLGVNTEAFF.

The rearrangement joins TRBV7-9 to TRBJ1-1; TRBD1 might be the D (6 bases). The CDR3 sequence is 13 residues long. Trimming took off 3 bases at V and 4 bases at J, with 9 bases between the two ends. Germline CDR1 reads SEHNR; CDR2 reads FQNEAQ (reference sequence). The CDR3 reads CASSFAGATEAFF. CDR3 coding DNA: TGTGCCAGCAGCTTTGCGGGGGCCACTGAAGCTTTCTTT.

In nucleotides, the CDR3 is TGTGCCAGCAGCGAACAGGGTCAGCCCCAGCATTTT. Translating it yields CASSEQGQPQHF. This chain connects TRBV13 to TRBJ1-5; D may be TRBD1 (6 bases). Deletions cut 5 bases from V and 6 bases from J, with 8 bases between. In germline, CDR1 is PRHDT, CDR2 FYEKMQ (reference sequence). This CDR3 is 12 amino acids long. The whole variable domain, remainder taken from reference TRBV13 and TRBJ1-5, is AAGVIQSPRHLIKEKRETATLKCYPIPRHDTVYWYQQGPGQDPQFLISFYEKMQSDKGSIPDRFSAQQFSDYHSELNMSSLELGDSALYFCASSEQGQPQHFGDGTRLSIL.

J is TRBJ2-1 and V is TRBV4-1, with D unresolved. The germline V and J ends were trimmed by 0 bases and 5 bases, with 11 bases remaining between them. The CDR3 loop spans 15 amino acids. The V gene's germline CDR1 is MGHRA and CDR2 YSYEKL. CDR3 bases: TGCGCCAGCAGCCAAGATTGGGTGGCTAACAATGAGCAGTTCTTC. Protein product: CASSQDWVANNEQFF.

This chain links TRBV5-1 with TRBJ2-3; 8 bases line up with TRBD2. The germline V gene encodes CDR1 SGHRS and CDR2 YFSETQ. The CDR3 is 15 residues long. V lost 4 bases to trimming and J lost 1 base; unmatched junction nucleotides: 5. CDR3 sequence (DNA): TGCGCCAGCAGCCAAGCGGGAGTGGGCACAGATACGCAGTATTTT. This encodes CASSQAGVGTDTQYF.

The genes are TRBV15 and TRBJ2-7; tentatively, D is TRBD1 (6 bases). Between the trimmed V and J ends, which lost 0 bases and 2 bases, there was a span of 14 bases. Per germline, CDR1 LNHNV and CDR2 YYDKDF (reference sequence). The CDR3 sequence is 16 residues long. As DNA, the CDR3 is TGTGCCACCAGCAGAGATTATGCGGACAGAGCCTACGAGCAGTACTTC. Amino acids: CATSRDYADRAYEQYF. Drawing the rest from reference TRBV15 and TRBJ2-7, the complete variable domain is DAMVIQNPRYQVTQFGKPVTLSCSQTLNHNVMYWYQQKSSQAPKLLFHYYDKDFNNEADTPDNFQSRRPNTSFCFLDIRSPGLGDTAMYLCATSRDYADRAYEQYFGPGTRLTVT.

This chain uses TRBV18 with TRBJ2-1; D is possibly TRBD2 (8 bases). The CDR3 sequence is 15 residues long. Germline CDR1 and CDR2: KGHSH and LQKENI. Trimming stripped 3 bases from V and 5 bases from J, with 14 bases between. This CDR3 is CASSPQRGTDNEQFF. The CDR3 coding sequence is TGTGCCAGCTCACCCCAGCGGGGGACAGACAATGAGCAGTTCTTC.

A note on this clone: The same CDR3 arises from other DNA sequences in this sample as well. The chain is built from TRBV30 and TRBJ1-5, with D uncertain. Germline CDR1 reads GTSNPN; CDR2 reads SVGIG (reference sequence). The CDR3 is made up of 13 amino acids. Trimming took 1 base from V and 0 from J, leaving 4 bases between them. CDR3 in amino acids: CAWSADSNQPQHF. CDR3 DNA sequence: TGTGCCTGGAGTGCGGATAGCAATCAGCCCCAGCATTTT.

The V gene is TRBV27, the J gene TRBJ1-5; no firm D call. Between the trimmed V and J ends, which lost 4 bases and 5 bases, there was a span of 9 bases. There are 13 residues in the CDR3. The germline V gene has CDR1 MNHEY and CDR2 SMNVEV (reference sequence). The CDR3 region has the DNA TGTGCCAGCAGTTCCCGGGCCGATCAGCCCCAGCATTTT. Protein sequence: CASSSRADQPQHF.

This clone was seen once. The chain combines TRBV19 with TRBJ1-3; 7 nucleotides agree with TRBD1. The CDR3 is 17 residues long. J gave up 4 bases and V 3 bases, and 12 bases lay outside the gene matches. Germline loops: CDR1 LNHDA, CDR2 SQIVND (reference sequence). CDR3 sequence reads: CASSISGGGASGNTIYF. CDR3 DNA sequence: TGTGCCAGTAGTATCAGCGGAGGGGGCGCCTCCGGAAACACCATATATTTT.

This chain joins TRBV7-9 and TRBJ2-7, with 8 positions matching TRBD1. V was clipped by 5 bases and J by 0 bases; unmatched bases: 3. The CDR3 spans 14 residues. In germline, CDR1 is SEHNR, CDR2 FQNEAQ (reference sequence). The CDR3 protein is CASSTGGGSYEQYF. CDR3 sequence (DNA): TGTGCCAGCAGCACAGGGGGTGGCTCCTACGAGCAGTACTTC.